Sequencing of this T cell receptor (beta chain) was carried out in a study of patients and donors after allogeneic stem cell transplantation. In its sample, this clonotype was seen many times. TCRdb independently ran MiXCR on the RT-PCR reads; one entry per CDR3 protein. The sample holds around 240,000 distinct CDR3 sequences; roughly 14% are singletons and the top ten take around a tenth. This CDR3 has 13 amino acids. Looked up from germline, CDR1 is SEHNR and CDR2 is FQNEAQ (reference sequence). Trimming cost V 2 bases and J 3 bases, with 6 bases left between them. Sequencing was done on a sample of blood, either unsorted or a sorted T cell fraction (not recorded which). The V call is TRBV7-9, the J call TRBJ2-3; D is uncertain. This TCR was recovered from a human donor who was either an allogeneic HSCT recipient or a stem cell or donor lymphocyte infusion donor (not recorded which). It is not recorded whose cells these are; they may come from a transplant donor. In DNA, the CDR3 is TGTGCCAGCAGCTTATACGAGACAGATACGCAGTATTTT. The encoded protein is CASSLYETDTQYF.